This T cell receptor beta chain appears in the sequencing data of a study of blood T cell repertoires in COVID-19. Sequencing was performed with immunoSEQ multiplex PCR; in TCRdb, only in-frame clones are kept and a portion is missing. The repertoire holds 150,000 to 200,000 clones, with roughly 87% as singletons. Trimming took 5 bases from V and 6 from J; bases not matched to a gene: 7. CDR3 length: 14 amino acids. Germline assignment: CDR1 SGHAT and CDR2 FQNNGV. This sequence joins TRBV11-2 and TRBJ2-1, with TRBD2 matching over 7 bases. Source material: PBMCs or T cells enriched from blood (not recorded which). This receptor was taken from a human donor with acute COVID-19. The donor label of this sample is uncertain. The CDR3 DNA reads as TGTGCCAGCAGCCCTGGGGGGGGTCCCAATGAGCAGTTCTTC. This codes for CASSPGGGPNEQFF.